This T cell receptor (beta chain) originates from a study of CD8 T cells in ankylosing spondylitis. With 3 bases removed from V and 9 bases from J, the gap between germline ends came to 12 bases. The V gene's germline CDR1 is DFQATT and CDR2 SNEGSKA (reference sequence). CDR3 length equals 13 residues. It was by quantitative 5'-RACE with molecular barcodes that TCR beta libraries were made. TCRdb redid the calling of the 5' RACE reads with MiXCR, one entry per CDR3 protein. Altogether hundreds of thousands of distinct CDR3 sequences are present, 30% to 35% being singletons, with the ten largest covering approximately 4%. In its sample, this clonotype was seen a few times.

What was sequenced was blood, either unsorted or a sorted T cell fraction (not recorded which). The sequence derives from a male donor with ankylosing spondylitis or in good health (not recorded which). This sequence joins TRBV20-1 and TRBJ1-6; D is possibly TRBD1 (5 bases). DNA of the CDR3: TGCAGTGCTAGGGGGGAGATGGCTTCACCCCTCCACTTT. It encodes CSARGEMASPLHF.